These T cell receptor beta chains were read from a single sample in a study of T cell repertoires in ileal Crohn's disease. Sequenced by immunoSEQ multiplex PCR; TCRdb stores in-frame clones only, minus some. There are several thousand clones in the sample; 69% occur only once, and around 16% lies in the top ten. Sequenced: ileal tissue. The receptors come from an adult with Crohn's disease. The CDR3 runs from the conserved cysteine through the conserved F or W. A D gene is named only where the DNA matches it firmly. Clone size, where shown, is once, few, many, or a class for clones that have expanded.

>TRBV2|-|TRBJ2-7|few
CASRGAKGLGEQYF
TGTGCCAGCAGGGGGGCCAAGGGCTTGGGGGAGCAGTACTTC
>TRBV19|-|TRBJ1-5|-
CASSIRPSSNQPQHF
TGTGCCAGTAGTATTCGTCCGTCCAGCAATCAGCCCCAGCATTTT
>TRBV7-2|-|TRBJ1-2|-
CASSLDLSYYGYTF
TGTGCCAGCAGCTTAGATCTTTCTTACTATGGCTACACCTTC
>TRBV11-2|-|TRBJ2-5|-
CASSLFIETGTQETQYF
TGTGCCAGCAGCTTATTCATCGAGACAGGGACTCAAGAGACCCAGTACTTC
>TRBV5-5|-|TRBJ2-5|-
CASSIMDKLQETQYF
TGTGCCAGCAGCATTATGGACAAACTCCAAGAGACCCAGTACTTC
>TRBV11-2|-|TRBJ2-5|-
CASSSIGGPFETQYF
TGTGCCAGCAGCTCAATAGGGGGACCGTTTGAGACCCAGTACTTC
>TRBV11-2|TRBD1|TRBJ1-1|-
CASSLAGGRTEAFF
TGTGCCAGCAGCTTAGCAGGGGGCAGGACTGAAGCTTTCTTT
>TRBV5-4|TRBD2|TRBJ2-1|once
CASSGLTGGGYNEQFF
TGTGCCAGCAGCGGCTTAACGGGGGGGGGATACAATGAGCAGTTCTTC
>TRBV7-9|TRBD1|TRBJ1-2|-
CASSPGQGFSGYTF
TGTGCCAGCAGCCCCGGACAGGGGTTTTCTGGCTACACCTTC
>TRBV2|TRBD1|TRBJ1-2|-
CASSVDRGVYGYTF
TGTGCCAGCAGCGTGGACAGGGGAGTTTATGGCTACACCTTC
>TRBV7-7|-|TRBJ2-5|-
CASSLDQAQETQYF
TGTGCCAGCAGCTTAGATCAGGCCCAAGAGACCCAGTACTTC
>TRBV6-5|-|TRBJ2-3|-
CASQSGVLTDTQYF
TGTGCCAGCCAATCGGGGGTCCTCACAGATACGCAGTATTTT
>TRBV9|-|TRBJ2-7|few
CASSIQGGEQYF
TGTGCCAGCAGCATACAGGGCGGCGAGCAGTACTTC
>TRBV7-9|-|TRBJ2-5|few
CASSLARSGEKGEETQYF
TGTGCCAGCAGCTTAGCGAGGTCGGGGGAGAAGGGTGAAGAGACCCAGTACTTC
>TRBV11-2|-|TRBJ1-3|-
CASSFRGYSGNTIYF
TGTGCCAGCAGCTTCCGAGGATACTCTGGAAACACCATATATTTT
>TRBV7-2|-|TRBJ1-6|few
CASSFGSSYNSPLHF
TGTGCCAGCAGTTTCGGTAGCTCCTATAATTCACCCCTCCACTTT
>TRBV11-2|TRBD1|TRBJ1-2|few
CASSYGTGKNGYTF
TGTGCCAGCAGCTACGGGACAGGAAAAAATGGCTACACCTTC
>TRBV7-3|TRBD2|TRBJ2-3|-
CASSLRPSGGTDTQYF
TGTGCCAGCAGCTTACGCCCTAGCGGGGGAACAGATACGCAGTATTTT
>TRBV4-3|-|TRBJ1-6|once
CASSQVPDSLNSPLHF
TGCGCCAGCAGCCAAGTGCCGGACAGCCTCAATTCACCCCTCCACTTT
>TRBV27|-|TRBJ2-7|-
CASSPISRPYEQYF
TGTGCCAGCAGTCCAATTTCGAGGCCTTACGAGCAGTACTTC
>TRBV19|TRBD1|TRBJ1-1|-
CASSILGQGVVTEAFF
TGTGCCAGTAGTATCCTCGGACAGGGGGTAGTCACTGAAGCTTTCTTT
>TRBV6-5|TRBD1|TRBJ1-2|-
CASSGTGNYGYTF
TGTGCCAGCAGTGGGACAGGGAACTATGGCTACACCTTC
>TRBV4-3|TRBD1|TRBJ1-1|-
CASSQGTGSTEAFF
TGCGCCAGCAGCCAAGGGACAGGATCCACTGAAGCTTTCTTT
>TRBV11-2|TRBD2|TRBJ2-7|-
CASSLRASGVYEQYF
TGTGCCAGCAGCTTAAGAGCTAGCGGGGTCTACGAGCAGTACTTC
>TRBV19|TRBD1|TRBJ2-3|-
CASSARTGMVDTQYF
TGTGCCAGTTCCGCAAGGACAGGGATGGTGGATACGCAGTATTTT